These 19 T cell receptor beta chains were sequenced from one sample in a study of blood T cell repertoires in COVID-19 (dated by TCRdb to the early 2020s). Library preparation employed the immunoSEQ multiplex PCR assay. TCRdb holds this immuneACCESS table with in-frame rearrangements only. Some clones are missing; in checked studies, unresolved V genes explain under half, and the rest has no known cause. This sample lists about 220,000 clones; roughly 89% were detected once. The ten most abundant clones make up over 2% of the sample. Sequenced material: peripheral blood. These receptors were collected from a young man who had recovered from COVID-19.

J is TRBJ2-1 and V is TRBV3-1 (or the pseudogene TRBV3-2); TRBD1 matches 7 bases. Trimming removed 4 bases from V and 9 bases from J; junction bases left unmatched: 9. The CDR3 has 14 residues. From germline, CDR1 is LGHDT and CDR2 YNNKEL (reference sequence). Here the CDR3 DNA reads TGTGCCAGCAGCCTCTCCGAGGGGGCCGGTGAGCAGTTCTTC. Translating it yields CASSLSEGAGEQFF.

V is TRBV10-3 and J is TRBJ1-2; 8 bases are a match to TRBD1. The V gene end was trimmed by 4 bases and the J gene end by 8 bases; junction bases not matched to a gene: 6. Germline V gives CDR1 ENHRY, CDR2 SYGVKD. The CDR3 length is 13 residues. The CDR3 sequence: CAISVETGVGYTF. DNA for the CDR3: TGTGCCATCAGTGTCGAGACAGGGGTGGGCTACACCTTC.

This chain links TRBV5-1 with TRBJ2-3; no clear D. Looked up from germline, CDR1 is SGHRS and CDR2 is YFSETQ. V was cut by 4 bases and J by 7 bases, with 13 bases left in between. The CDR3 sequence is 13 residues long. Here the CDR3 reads CASSLVSQYTQYF. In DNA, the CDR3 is TGCGCCAGCAGCCTCGTGTCCCAGTATACGCAGTATTTT.

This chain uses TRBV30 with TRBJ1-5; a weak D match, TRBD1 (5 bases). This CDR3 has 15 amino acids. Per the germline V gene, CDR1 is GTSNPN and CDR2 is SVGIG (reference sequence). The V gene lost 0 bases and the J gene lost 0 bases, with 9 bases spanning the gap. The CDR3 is CAWSVGHSSNQPQHF. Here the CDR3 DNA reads TGTGCCTGGAGTGTAGGACACAGTAGCAATCAGCCCCAGCATTTT.

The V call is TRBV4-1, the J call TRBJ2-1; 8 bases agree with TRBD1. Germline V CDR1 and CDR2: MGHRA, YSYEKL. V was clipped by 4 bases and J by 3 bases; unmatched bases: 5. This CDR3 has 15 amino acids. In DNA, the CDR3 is TGCGCCAGCAGCCCGACAGGGGACCACTACAATGAGCAGTTCTTC. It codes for CASSPTGDHYNEQFF.

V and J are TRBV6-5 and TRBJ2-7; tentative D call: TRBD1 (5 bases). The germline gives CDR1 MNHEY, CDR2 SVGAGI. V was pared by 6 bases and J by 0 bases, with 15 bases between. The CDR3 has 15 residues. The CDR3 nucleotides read TGTGCCAGCAGAACCCCCGACAGATACTCCTACGAGCAGTACTTC. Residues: CASRTPDRYSYEQYF.

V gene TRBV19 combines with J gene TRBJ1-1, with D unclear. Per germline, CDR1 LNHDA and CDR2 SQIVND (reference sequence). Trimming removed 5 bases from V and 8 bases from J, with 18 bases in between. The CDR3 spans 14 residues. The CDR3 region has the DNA TGTGCCAGTAGTCTCAGATACCCCCCCATGGAAGCTTTCTTT. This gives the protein CASSLRYPPMEAFF.

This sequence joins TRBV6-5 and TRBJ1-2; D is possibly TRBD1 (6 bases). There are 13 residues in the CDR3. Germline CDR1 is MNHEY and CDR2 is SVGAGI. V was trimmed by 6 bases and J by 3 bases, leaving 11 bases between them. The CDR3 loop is CASSQGQYYGYTF. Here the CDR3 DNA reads TGTGCCAGCAGCCAAGGACAGTACTATGGCTACACCTTC.

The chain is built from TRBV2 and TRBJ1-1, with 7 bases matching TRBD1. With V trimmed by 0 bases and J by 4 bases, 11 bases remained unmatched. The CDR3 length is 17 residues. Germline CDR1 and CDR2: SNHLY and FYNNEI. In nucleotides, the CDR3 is TGTGCCAGCAGTGAAGCTCGGGGACGACAGGGAGGCACTGAAGCTTTCTTT. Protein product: CASSEARGRQGGTEAFF.

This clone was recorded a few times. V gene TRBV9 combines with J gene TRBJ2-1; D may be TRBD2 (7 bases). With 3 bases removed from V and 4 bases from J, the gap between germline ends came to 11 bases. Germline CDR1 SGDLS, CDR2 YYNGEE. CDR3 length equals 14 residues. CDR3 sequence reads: CASSAGGLYNEQFF. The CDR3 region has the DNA TGTGCCAGCAGCGCGGGGGGCCTGTACAATGAGCAGTTCTTC.

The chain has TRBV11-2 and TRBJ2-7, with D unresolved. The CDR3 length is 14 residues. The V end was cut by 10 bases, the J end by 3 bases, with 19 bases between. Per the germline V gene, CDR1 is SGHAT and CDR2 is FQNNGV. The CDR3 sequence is CATRMVLASYEQYF. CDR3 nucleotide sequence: TGTGCCACCAGAATGGTTCTCGCCAGCTACGAGCAGTACTTC.

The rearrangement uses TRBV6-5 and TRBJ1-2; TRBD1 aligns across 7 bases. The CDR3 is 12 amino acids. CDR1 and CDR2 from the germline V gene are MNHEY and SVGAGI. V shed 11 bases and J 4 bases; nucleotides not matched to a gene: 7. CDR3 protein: CACRQGLYGYTF. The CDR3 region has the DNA TGTGCCTGTCGACAGGGTCTCTATGGCTACACCTTC.

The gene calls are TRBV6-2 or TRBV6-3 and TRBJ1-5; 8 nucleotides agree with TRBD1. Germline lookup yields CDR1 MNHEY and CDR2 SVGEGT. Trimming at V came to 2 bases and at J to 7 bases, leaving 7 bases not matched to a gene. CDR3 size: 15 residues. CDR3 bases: TGTGCCAGCAGTTACCCCTCAGGGGGCGTCCAGCCCCAGCATTTT. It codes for CASSYPSGGVQPQHF.

The CDR3 nucleotides read TGCAGCGTTGATGTACCGGGGAATGAAAAACTGTTTTTT. Residues: CSVDVPGNEKLFF. The chain recombines TRBV29-1 with TRBJ1-4; unclear D gene. The germline V gene encodes CDR1 SQVTM and CDR2 ANQGSEA. Trimming shortened V by 3 bases and J by 5 bases, and 10 bases separated the two germline ends. This CDR3 is 13 amino acids long.

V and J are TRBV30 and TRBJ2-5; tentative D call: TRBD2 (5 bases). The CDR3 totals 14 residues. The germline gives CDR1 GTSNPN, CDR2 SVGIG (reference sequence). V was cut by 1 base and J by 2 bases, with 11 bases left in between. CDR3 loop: CAWSGVALQETQYF. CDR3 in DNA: TGTGCCTGGAGTGGGGTAGCGCTTCAAGAGACCCAGTACTTC.

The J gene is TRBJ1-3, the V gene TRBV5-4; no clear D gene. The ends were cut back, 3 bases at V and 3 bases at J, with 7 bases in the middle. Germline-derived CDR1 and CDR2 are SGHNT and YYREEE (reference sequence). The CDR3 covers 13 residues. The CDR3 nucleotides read TGTGCCAGCAGCTGGGCCCTTGGAAACACCATATATTTT. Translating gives CASSWALGNTIYF.

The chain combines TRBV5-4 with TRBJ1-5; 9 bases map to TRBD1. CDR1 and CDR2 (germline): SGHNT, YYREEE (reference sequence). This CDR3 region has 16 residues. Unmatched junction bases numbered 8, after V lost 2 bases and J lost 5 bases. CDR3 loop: CASSFNGDRADQPQHF. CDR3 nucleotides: TGTGCCAGCAGCTTCAACGGGGACAGGGCGGATCAGCCCCAGCATTTT.

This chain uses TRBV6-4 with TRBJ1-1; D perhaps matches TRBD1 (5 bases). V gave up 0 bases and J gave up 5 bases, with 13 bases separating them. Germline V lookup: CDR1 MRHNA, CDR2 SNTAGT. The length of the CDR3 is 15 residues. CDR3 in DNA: TGTGCCAGCAGTGACTCGCCAAACGGGGGGACTGAAGCTTTCTTT. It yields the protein CASSDSPNGGTEAFF.

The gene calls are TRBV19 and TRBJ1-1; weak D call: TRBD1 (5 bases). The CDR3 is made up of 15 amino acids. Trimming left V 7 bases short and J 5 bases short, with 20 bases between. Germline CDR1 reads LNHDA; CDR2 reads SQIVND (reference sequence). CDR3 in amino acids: CASTGRLRRGTEAFF. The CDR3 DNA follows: TGTGCCAGTACAGGGCGCCTTCGGAGGGGTACTGAAGCTTTCTTT. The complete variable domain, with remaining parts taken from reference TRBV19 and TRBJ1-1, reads DGGITQSPKYLFRKEGQNVTLSCEQNLNHDAMYWYRQDPGQGLRLIYYSQIVNDFQKGDIAEGYSVSREKKESFPLTVTSAQKNPTAFYLCASTGRLRRGTEAFFGQGTRLTVV.